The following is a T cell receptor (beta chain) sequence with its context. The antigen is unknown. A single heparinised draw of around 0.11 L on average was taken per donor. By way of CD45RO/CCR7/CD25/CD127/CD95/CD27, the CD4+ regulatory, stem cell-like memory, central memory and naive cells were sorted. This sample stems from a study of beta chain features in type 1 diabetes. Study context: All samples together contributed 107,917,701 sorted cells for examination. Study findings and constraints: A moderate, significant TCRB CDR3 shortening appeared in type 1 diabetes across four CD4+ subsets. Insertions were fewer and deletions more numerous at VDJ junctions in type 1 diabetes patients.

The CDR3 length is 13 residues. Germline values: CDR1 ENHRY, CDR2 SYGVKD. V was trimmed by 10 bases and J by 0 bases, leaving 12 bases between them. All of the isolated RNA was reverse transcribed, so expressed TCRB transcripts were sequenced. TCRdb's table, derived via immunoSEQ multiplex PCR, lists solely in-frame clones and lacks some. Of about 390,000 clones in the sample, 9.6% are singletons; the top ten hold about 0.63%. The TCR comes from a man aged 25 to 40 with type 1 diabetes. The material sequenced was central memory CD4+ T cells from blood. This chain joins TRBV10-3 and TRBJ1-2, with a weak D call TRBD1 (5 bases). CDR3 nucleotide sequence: TGTGCCACTCTGGACATCTCTAACTATGGCTACACCTTC. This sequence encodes CATLDISNYGYTF.